Each of the 5 T cell receptor beta chains below was sequenced from the same sample in a study of early T cells in non-severe SARS-CoV-2 infection. One entry per CDR3 protein results from TCRdb running MiXCR on the 5' RACE reads. The sample contains fewer than 75,000 distinct CDR3 sequences, around 19% of which appear only once. The sequences come from whole blood, collected at baseline. These TCRs come from an adult who was a healthcare worker with PCR-confirmed SARS-CoV-2 infection or an uninfected control (not recorded which).

The genes are TRBV20-1 and TRBJ1-5; TRBD1 aligns across 9 bases. V trimming: 6 bases; J trimming: 6 bases; junction bases outside the gene matches: 6. The CDR3 spans 13 residues. CDR1 is DFQATT and CDR2 is SNEGSKA in the germline V gene (reference sequence). The CDR3 is CSARTGDFQPQHF. The CDR3 DNA is TGCAGTGCGCGGACAGGGGACTTTCAGCCCCAGCATTTT.

This sequence joins TRBV12-3 or TRBV12-4 and TRBJ2-5; D possibly corresponds to TRBD2 (6 bases). V lost 4 bases, J lost 4 bases, and 10 bases lay in between. The CDR3 runs 13 residues. The CDR3 sequence: CASSSAGRETQYF. DNA for the CDR3: TGTGCCAGCAGTTCCGCGGGGCGAGAGACCCAGTACTTC.

In its sample, this clonotype was seen a few times. The chain recombines TRBV3-1 with TRBJ2-5; D possibly corresponds to TRBD2 (5 bases). The CDR3 contains 15 residues. Trimming left V 1 base short and J 2 bases short, with 11 bases between. The germline V gene has CDR1 LGHDT and CDR2 YNNKEL (reference sequence). For the CDR3, the DNA is TGTGCCAGCAGCCAAGCCACTAGGCCTCAAGAGACCCAGTACTTC. Translating it yields CASSQATRPQETQYF.

The V gene is TRBV5-4, the J gene TRBJ2-7; 7 bases match TRBD1. V was clipped by 3 bases and J by 4 bases; unmatched bases: 10. Germline CDR1 reads SGHNT; CDR2 reads YYREEE (reference sequence). The CDR3 is made up of 15 amino acids. The CDR3 protein is CASSSRDRTTYEQYF. CDR3 nucleotides: TGTGCCAGCAGCTCCCGGGACAGAACGACTTACGAGCAGTACTTC.

This clonotype showed up many times. This sequence joins TRBV2 and TRBJ2-3, with D maybe TRBD2 (6 bases). Deletions cut 3 bases from V and 5 bases from J, with 15 bases between. Germline V CDR1 and CDR2: SNHLY, FYNNEI. The CDR3 length is 15 residues. In DNA, the CDR3 is TGTGCCAGCAGTGAGCCCGGGGACTCCGGAGATACGCAGTATTTT. It translates to CASSEPGDSGDTQYF. Variable domain in full (rest from reference TRBV2 and TRBJ2-3): EPEVTQTPSHQVTQMGQEVILRCVPISNHLYFYWYRQILGQKVEFLVSFYNNEISEKSEIFDDQFSVERPDGSNFTLKIRSTKLEDSAMYFCASSEPGDSGDTQYFGPGTRLTVL.